One and the same sample provided the 8 T cell receptor beta chains below, sequenced in a study. TCRdb recomputed calls from the 5' RACE reads with MiXCR, one row per CDR3 protein. The sample lists 46,000 or so distinct CDR3 sequences, about a fifth occurring once. Treg sorting used a CD4+CD25+CD127-/low gate. Sequenced: Tregs sorted from a lymph node. The source is a female donor with breast cancer.

In this sample, this clonotype turned up a few times. The gene calls are TRBV3-1 and TRBJ2-7, with 12 nucleotides matching TRBD2. The V segment lost 3 bases and the J segment 3 bases; nucleotides outside the gene matches: 3. This CDR3 has 15 residues. Germline V gene sequence: CDR1 LGHDT, CDR2 YNNKEL (reference sequence). CDR3 coding DNA: TGTGCCAGCAGCCACGGACTAGCGGGACGCTACGAGCAGTACTTC. Translating gives CASSHGLAGRYEQYF.

This clonotype was observed at least ten times. The chain is built from TRBV10-3 and TRBJ1-5, with 11 bases that match TRBD1. J lost 6 bases, V lost 3 bases, and 4 bases had no gene match. Germline V lookup: CDR1 ENHRY, CDR2 SYGVKD. The CDR3 consists of 15 residues. This CDR3 reads CAISEGDRGIQPQHF. The DNA for the CDR3 is TGTGCCATCAGTGAAGGGGACAGGGGGATTCAGCCCCAGCATTTT.

About this clonotype itself: Just one base apart from a much larger clone, this may be a read error. This chain connects TRBV6-1 to TRBJ1-5, with D hard to call. The length of the CDR3 is 16 residues. Germline V gene sequence: CDR1 MNHNS, CDR2 SASEGT. Trimming took 4 bases from V and 2 from J, leaving 15 bases between them. CDR3 nucleotide sequence: TGTGCCAGCAGTGCGGAGTACAAGGGTGGCAATCAGCCCCAGCATTTT. As protein: CASSAEYKGGNQPQHF.

This clonotype was seen more than once but under ten times. Just one base apart from a much larger clone, this may be a read error. The V gene is TRBV20-1, the J gene TRBJ1-2; the D gene is possibly TRBD1 (6 bases). CDR1 and CDR2 (germline): DFQATT, SNEGSKA (reference sequence). This CDR3 spans 14 amino acids. CDR3 DNA sequence: TGCGGTGCTAGAGGGACACCGGGAAACTATGGCTACACCTTC. Translated, it gives CGARGTPGNYGYTF.

The rearrangement links TRBV6-2 or TRBV6-3 to TRBJ2-7; D perhaps matches TRBD1 (7 bases). Trimming shortened V by 5 bases and J by 5 bases, and 19 bases separated the two germline ends. Germline V gene sequence: CDR1 MNHEY, CDR2 SVGEGT. The CDR3 loop spans 15 amino acids. As DNA, the CDR3 is TGTGCCAGCAGTCATACCCCCAGGGGGGTCCACGAGCAGTACTTC. It specifies CASSHTPRGVHEQYF.

This clonotype came up many times. The chain links TRBV12-3 or TRBV12-4 to TRBJ1-4; D gene unclear. The germline V and J ends were trimmed by 3 bases and 2 bases, with 7 bases remaining between them. CDR3 length: 14 amino acids. The CDR3 DNA sequence: TGTGCCAGCAGTTTCCAAGGGACTAATGAAAAACTGTTTTTT. It specifies CASSFQGTNEKLFF.

This clonotype has ten or more counts. The CDR3 coding sequence is TGTGCCAGCAGGGCGACATCTTACAATGAGCAGTTCTTC. Its protein is CASRATSYNEQFF. This chain links TRBV28 with TRBJ2-1; D gene ambiguous. Trimming removed 6 bases at V and 4 bases at J, with 10 bases between. CDR1 is MDHEN, CDR2 SYDVKM, per germline. The CDR3 consists of 13 residues.

A remark on this clonotype: A read error is possible here, since a much larger clone lies one base away. The gene calls are TRBV27 and TRBJ2-1; D is unclear. The V gene's germline CDR1 is MNHEY and CDR2 SMNVEV (reference sequence). The CDR3 covers 15 residues. Trimming left V 3 bases short and J 4 bases short, with 13 bases between. The CDR3 DNA is TGTGCCAGCAGTTTGGTCGGATTCAGATACAATGAGCAGTTCTTC. Translation gives CASSLVGFRYNEQFF.